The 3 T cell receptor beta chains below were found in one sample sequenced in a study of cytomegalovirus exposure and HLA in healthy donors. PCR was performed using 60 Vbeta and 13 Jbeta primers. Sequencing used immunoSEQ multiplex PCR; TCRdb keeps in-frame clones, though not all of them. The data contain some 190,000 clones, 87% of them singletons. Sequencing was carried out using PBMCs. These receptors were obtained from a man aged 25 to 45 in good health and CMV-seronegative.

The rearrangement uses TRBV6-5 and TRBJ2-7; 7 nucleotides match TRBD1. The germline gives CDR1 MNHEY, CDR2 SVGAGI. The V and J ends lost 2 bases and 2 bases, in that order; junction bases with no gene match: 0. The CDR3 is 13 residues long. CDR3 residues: CASSYRGPYEQYF. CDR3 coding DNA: TGTGCCAGCAGTTACAGGGGGCCCTACGAGCAGTACTTC.

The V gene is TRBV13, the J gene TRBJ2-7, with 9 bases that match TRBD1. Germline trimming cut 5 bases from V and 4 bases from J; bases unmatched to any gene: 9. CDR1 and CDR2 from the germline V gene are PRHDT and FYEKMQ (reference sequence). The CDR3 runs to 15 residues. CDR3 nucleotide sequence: TGTGCCAGCAGCCCACGACAGGGGGAGATTTACGAGCAGTACTTC. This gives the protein CASSPRQGEIYEQYF.

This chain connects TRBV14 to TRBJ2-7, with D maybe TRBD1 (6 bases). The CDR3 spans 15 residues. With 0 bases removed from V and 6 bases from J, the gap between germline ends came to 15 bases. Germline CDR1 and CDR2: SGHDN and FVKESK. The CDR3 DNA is TGTGCCAGCAGCCAAGAAAGTGGGGGCGTCGGCGAGCAGTACTTC. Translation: CASSQESGGVGEQYF.